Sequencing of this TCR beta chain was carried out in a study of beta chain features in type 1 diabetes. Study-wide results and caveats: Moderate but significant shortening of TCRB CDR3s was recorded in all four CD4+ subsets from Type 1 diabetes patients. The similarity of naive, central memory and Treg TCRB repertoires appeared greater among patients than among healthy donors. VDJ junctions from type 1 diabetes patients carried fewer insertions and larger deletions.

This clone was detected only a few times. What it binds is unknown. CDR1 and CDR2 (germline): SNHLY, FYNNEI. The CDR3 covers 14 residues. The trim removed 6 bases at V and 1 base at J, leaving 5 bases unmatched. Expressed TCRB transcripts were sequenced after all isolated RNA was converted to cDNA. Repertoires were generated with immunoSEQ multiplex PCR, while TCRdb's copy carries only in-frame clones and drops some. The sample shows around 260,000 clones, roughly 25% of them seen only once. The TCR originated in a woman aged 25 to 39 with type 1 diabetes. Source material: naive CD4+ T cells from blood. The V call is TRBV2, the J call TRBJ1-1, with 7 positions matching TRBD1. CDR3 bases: TGTGCCAGCAGCCTGGGACAGAGGAACACTGAAGCTTTCTTT. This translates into CASSLGQRNTEAFF. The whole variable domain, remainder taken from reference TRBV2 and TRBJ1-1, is EPEVTQTPSHQVTQMGQEVILRCVPISNHLYFYWYRQILGQKVEFLVSFYNNEISEKSEIFDDQFSVERPDGSNFTLKIRSTKLEDSAMYFCASSLGQRNTEAFFGQGTRLTVV.